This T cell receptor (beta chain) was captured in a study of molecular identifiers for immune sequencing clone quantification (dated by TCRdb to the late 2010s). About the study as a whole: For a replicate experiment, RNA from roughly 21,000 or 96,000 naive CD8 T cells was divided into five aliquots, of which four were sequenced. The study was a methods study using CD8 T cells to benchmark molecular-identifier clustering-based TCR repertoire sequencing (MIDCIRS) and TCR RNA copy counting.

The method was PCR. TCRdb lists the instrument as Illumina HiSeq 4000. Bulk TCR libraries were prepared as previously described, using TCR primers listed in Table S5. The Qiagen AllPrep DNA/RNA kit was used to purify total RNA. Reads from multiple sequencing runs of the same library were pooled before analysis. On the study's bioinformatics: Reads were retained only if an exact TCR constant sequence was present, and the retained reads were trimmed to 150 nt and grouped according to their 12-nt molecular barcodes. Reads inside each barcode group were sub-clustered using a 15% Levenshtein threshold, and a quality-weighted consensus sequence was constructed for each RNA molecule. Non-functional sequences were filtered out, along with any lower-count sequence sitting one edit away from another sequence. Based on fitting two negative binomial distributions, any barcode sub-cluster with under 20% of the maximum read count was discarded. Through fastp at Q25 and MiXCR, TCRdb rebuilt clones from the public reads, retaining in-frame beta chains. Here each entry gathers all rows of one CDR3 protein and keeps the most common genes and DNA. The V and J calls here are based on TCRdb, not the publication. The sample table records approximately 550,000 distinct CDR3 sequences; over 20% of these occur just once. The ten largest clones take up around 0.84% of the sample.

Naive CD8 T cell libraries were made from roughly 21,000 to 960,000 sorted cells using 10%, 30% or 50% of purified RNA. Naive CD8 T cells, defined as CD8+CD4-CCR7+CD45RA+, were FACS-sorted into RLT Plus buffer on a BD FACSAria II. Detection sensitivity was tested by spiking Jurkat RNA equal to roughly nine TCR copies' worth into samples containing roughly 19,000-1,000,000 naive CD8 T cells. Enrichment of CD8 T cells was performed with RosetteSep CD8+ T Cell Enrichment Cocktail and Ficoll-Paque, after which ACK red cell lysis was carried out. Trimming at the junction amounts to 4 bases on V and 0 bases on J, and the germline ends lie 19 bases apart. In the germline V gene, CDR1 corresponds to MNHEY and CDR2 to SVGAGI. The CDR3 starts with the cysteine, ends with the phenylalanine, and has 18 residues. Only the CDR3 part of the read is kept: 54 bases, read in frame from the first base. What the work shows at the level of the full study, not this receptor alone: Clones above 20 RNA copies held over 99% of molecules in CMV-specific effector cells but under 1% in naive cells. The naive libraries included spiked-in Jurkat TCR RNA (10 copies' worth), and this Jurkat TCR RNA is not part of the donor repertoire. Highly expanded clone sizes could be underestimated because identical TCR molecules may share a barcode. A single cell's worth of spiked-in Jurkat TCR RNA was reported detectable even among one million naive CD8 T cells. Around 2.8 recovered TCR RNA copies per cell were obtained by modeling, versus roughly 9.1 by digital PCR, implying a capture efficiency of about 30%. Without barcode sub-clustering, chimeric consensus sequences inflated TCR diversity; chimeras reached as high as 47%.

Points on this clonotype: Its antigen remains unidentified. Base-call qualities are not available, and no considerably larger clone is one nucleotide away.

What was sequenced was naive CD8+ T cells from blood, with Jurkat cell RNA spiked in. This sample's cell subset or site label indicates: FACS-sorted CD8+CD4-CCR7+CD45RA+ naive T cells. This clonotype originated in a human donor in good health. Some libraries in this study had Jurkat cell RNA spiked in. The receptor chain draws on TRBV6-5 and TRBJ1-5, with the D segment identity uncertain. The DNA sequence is TGTGCCAGCAGTTCCCTTAAAAAGGACGGATATAGCAATCAGCCCCAGCATTTT. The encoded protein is CASSSLKKDGYSNQPQHF.